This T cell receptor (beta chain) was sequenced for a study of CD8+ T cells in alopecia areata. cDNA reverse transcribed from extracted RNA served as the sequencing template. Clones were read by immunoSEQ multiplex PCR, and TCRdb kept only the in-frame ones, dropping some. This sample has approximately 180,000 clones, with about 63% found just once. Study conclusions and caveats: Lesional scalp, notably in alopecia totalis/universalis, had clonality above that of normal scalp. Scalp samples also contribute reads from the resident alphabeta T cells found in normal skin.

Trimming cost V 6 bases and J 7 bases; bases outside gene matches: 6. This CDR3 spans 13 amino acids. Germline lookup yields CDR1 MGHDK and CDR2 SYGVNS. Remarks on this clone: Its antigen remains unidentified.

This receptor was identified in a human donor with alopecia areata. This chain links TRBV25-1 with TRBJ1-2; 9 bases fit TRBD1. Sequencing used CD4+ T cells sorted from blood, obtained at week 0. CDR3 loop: CASRDRGYIGYTF. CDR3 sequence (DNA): TGTGCCAGCAGAGACAGGGGGTACATTGGCTACACCTTC.